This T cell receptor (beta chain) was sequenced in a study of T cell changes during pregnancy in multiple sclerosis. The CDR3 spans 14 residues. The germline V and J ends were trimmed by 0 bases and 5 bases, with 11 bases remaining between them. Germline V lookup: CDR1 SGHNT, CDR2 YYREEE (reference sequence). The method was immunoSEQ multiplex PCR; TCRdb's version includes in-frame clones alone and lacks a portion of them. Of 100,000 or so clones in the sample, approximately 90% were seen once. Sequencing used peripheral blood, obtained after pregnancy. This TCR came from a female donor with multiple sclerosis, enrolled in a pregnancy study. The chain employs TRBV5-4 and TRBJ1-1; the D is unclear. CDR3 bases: TGTGCCAGCAGCTTGGGTTCGAGTTGGACTGAAGCTTTCTTT. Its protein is CASSLGSSWTEAFF.